These 18 T cell receptor beta chains share one sample of origin, sequenced in a study of OX40 agonist ivuxolimab in advanced cancers. The data were produced by immunoSEQ multiplex PCR, yet TCRdb's version contains in-frame clones alone and is incomplete. The table shows 40,000 to 55,000 clones, with approximately 88% occurring only once. The specimen comprised CD4+ or CD8+ T cells sorted from blood, sampled in a trial of the OX40 agonist ivuxolimab. These receptors originate from an adult with an advanced solid tumor such as melanoma, head and neck, liver or kidney cancer.

J is TRBJ2-5 and V is TRBV5-6, with D perhaps being TRBD1 or TRBD2 (6 bases each). V gave up 4 bases and J gave up 5 bases, with 12 bases separating them. The CDR3 consists of 13 residues. CDR1 SGHDT and CDR2 YYEEEE come from the germline V gene. DNA of the CDR3: TGTGCCAGCAGCGGAATAGGGGGGGAGACCCAGTACTTC. It encodes CASSGIGGETQYF.

The chain is built from TRBV10-3 and TRBJ2-7; 11 nucleotides align to TRBD2. This CDR3 has 14 amino acids. CDR1 and CDR2 (germline): ENHRY, SYGVKD. Trimming at V came to 7 bases and at J to 1 base, leaving 3 bases not matched to a gene. DNA of the CDR3: TGTGCCATCAAACTAGCGGGGGAATCCTACGAGCAGTACTTC. Protein product: CAIKLAGESYEQYF.

This chain links TRBV5-1 with TRBJ1-3; unclear D gene. The CDR3 is made up of 14 amino acids. CDR1 and CDR2 from the germline V gene are SGHRS and YFSETQ. Trimming took off 0 bases at V and 1 base at J, with 5 bases between the two ends. In DNA, the CDR3 is TGCGCCAGCAGCTTGGTGGGTTCTGGAAACACCATATATTTT. Amino acid sequence: CASSLVGSGNTIYF.

V and J are TRBV2 and TRBJ2-2, with 9 positions matching TRBD1. This CDR3 has 13 residues. Germline trimming cut 9 bases from V and 7 bases from J; bases unmatched to any gene: 6. The germline CDR1 and CDR2 sequences are SNHLY and FYNNEI. CDR3 amino acids: CARRTGEDGELFF. The DNA for the CDR3 is TGTGCCAGACGGACAGGGGAAGACGGGGAGCTGTTTTTT.

The J gene is TRBJ2-5, the V gene TRBV18, with D maybe TRBD2 (7 bases). This CDR3 contains 17 residues. Trimming took 1 base from V and 1 from J, leaving 16 bases between them. Germline V gene data show CDR1 as KGHSH and CDR2 as LQKENI. The CDR3: CASSPQLAGARQETQYF. DNA of the CDR3: TGTGCCAGCTCACCACAACTGGCGGGGGCCCGCCAAGAGACCCAGTACTTC.

V and J are TRBV19 and TRBJ2-4, with 12 positions matching TRBD1. The CDR3 sequence is 16 residues long. The junction had 8 bases not matched to a gene; V was cut back by 3 bases and J by 8 bases. CDR1 and CDR2 (germline): LNHDA, SQIVND (reference sequence). CDR3 nucleotides: TGTGCCAGTAGTATCTCACCGGGACAGGGGGCCCACATTCAGTACTTC. This sequence encodes CASSISPGQGAHIQYF.

The chain is built from TRBV29-1 and TRBJ1-1; 7 bases agree with TRBD1. From germline, CDR1 is SQVTM and CDR2 ANQGSEA. CDR3 length equals 14 residues. V dropped 2 bases and J dropped 6; count of bases not matched to a gene: 9. CDR3: CSVEKRGRNPEAFF. CDR3 bases: TGCAGCGTTGAAAAGAGGGGGCGAAATCCTGAAGCTTTCTTT. The variable domain in full, with the rest retrieved from reference TRBV29-1 and TRBJ1-1, is SAVISQKPSRDICQRGTSLTIQCQVDSQVTMMFWYRQQPGQSLTLIATANQGSEATYESGFVIDKFPISRPNLTFSTLTVSNMSPEDSSIYLCSVEKRGRNPEAFFGQGTRLTVV.

V and J are TRBV28 and TRBJ2-1; no reliable D call. The CDR3 sequence is 15 residues long. Per germline, CDR1 MDHEN and CDR2 SYDVKM. Trimming removed 7 bases from V and 8 bases from J, with 21 bases in between. The CDR3 region has the DNA TGTGCCAGCATCGCCTCCGTGACCCGCAACGATGAGCAGTTCTTC. It encodes CASIASVTRNDEQFF.

This clone appeared a single time. The chain uses TRBV6-1 and TRBJ1-2, with 8 bases lining up with TRBD1. The CDR3 spans 14 residues. Germline CDR1 is MNHNS and CDR2 is SASEGT. Trimming cost V 8 bases and J 5 bases; bases outside gene matches: 10. DNA for the CDR3: TGTGCCAGCTTCCCCAGGGGGCTCGGGTATGGCTACACCTTC. Translating it yields CASFPRGLGYGYTF.

The CDR3 region is CASSESSAGGPGSTGELFF. The CDR3 DNA follows: TGCGCCAGCAGTGAGTCATCAGCGGGAGGGCCAGGGAGCACCGGGGAGCTGTTTTTT. J is TRBJ2-2 and V is TRBV10-1; 10 bases line up with TRBD2. Germline V gene lookup returns CDR1 WNHNN and CDR2 SYGVQD (reference sequence). The CDR3 length is 19 residues. The V gene end was trimmed by 0 bases and the J gene end by 4 bases; junction bases not matched to a gene: 11.

The rearrangement joins TRBV11-3 to TRBJ2-4; perhaps D is TRBD1 or TRBD2 (7 bases each). Looked up from germline, CDR1 is SGHNT and CDR2 is YENEEA. Trimming shortened V by 5 bases and J by 11 bases, and 16 bases separated the two germline ends. The CDR3 is 13 residues long. The CDR3: CASSPAGGGLQYF. CDR3 DNA: TGTGCCAGCAGCCCAGCAGGGGGGGGGCTTCAGTACTTC.

J is TRBJ1-5 and V is TRBV7-6; no definite D call. Trimming pared 3 bases from V and 3 bases from J, leaving 6 bases between. CDR1 and CDR2 from the germline V gene are SGHVS and FNYEAQ. The CDR3 consists of 13 residues. CDR3 sequence reads: CASSFGHNQPQHF. The CDR3 DNA reads as TGTGCCAGCAGCTTTGGCCACAATCAGCCCCAGCATTTT.

The J gene is TRBJ2-5, the V gene TRBV6-1, with a possible D match to TRBD2 (6 bases). This CDR3 has 13 residues. Germline assignment: CDR1 MNHNS and CDR2 SASEGT. Trimming shortened V by 8 bases and J by 4 bases, and 14 bases separated the two germline ends. The CDR3 DNA reads TGTGCCAGCGCCTGGGGGGACGGAGAGACCCAGTACTTC. This encodes CASAWGDGETQYF.

The J gene is TRBJ1-1, the V gene TRBV19, with 7 bases fitting TRBD1. The CDR3 has 13 residues. With V trimmed by 9 bases and J by 0 bases, 4 bases remained unmatched. In germline, CDR1 is LNHDA, CDR2 SQIVND (reference sequence). The CDR3 region has the DNA TGTGCCAGCAGGGACAGAATGAACACTGAAGCTTTCTTT. This codes for CASRDRMNTEAFF.

The sample holds a few counts of this clone. The CDR3 spells CASSSRTGNEKLFF. In nucleotides, the CDR3 is TGTGCCAGCAGCTCGAGGACAGGGAATGAAAAACTGTTTTTT. V gene TRBV9 combines with J gene TRBJ1-4; the match to TRBD1 covers 8 bases. Germline V gene lookup returns CDR1 SGDLS and CDR2 YYNGEE. The CDR3 has 14 amino acids. Trimming cost V 4 bases and J 5 bases; bases outside gene matches: 4.

V gene TRBV12-5 combines with J gene TRBJ2-3, with 10 bases matching TRBD2. The V and J ends lost 2 bases and 0 bases, in that order; junction bases with no gene match: 2. The CDR3 spans 16 residues. Per germline, CDR1 LGHNT and CDR2 FRNRAP. CDR3 nucleotide sequence: TGTGCTAGTGGTTTGACAGCGGGAGGGAGCACAGATACGCAGTATTTT. Amino acids: CASGLTAGGSTDTQYF.

This clone came up once. V gene TRBV5-4 combines with J gene TRBJ2-7, with 7 bases fitting TRBD2. After removal of 4 bases from V and 2 bases from J, the junction contained 12 bases not matched to a gene. Per germline, CDR1 SGHNT and CDR2 YYREEE (reference sequence). The CDR3 runs to 16 residues. The CDR3 loop reads CASSPTSRGYTYEQYF. The CDR3 DNA sequence: TGTGCCAGCAGCCCAACTTCGCGGGGGTATACCTACGAGCAGTACTTC.

This rearrangement joins TRBV4-1 to TRBJ1-2; 7 bases match TRBD1. Germline V gene sequence: CDR1 MGHRA, CDR2 YSYEKL. The CDR3 is made up of 17 amino acids. V dropped 0 bases and J dropped 1; count of bases not matched to a gene: 8. CDR3 sequence reads: CASSQDHRTGVNYGYTF. The CDR3 DNA reads as TGCGCCAGCAGCCAAGACCATAGGACAGGAGTTAACTATGGCTACACCTTC.